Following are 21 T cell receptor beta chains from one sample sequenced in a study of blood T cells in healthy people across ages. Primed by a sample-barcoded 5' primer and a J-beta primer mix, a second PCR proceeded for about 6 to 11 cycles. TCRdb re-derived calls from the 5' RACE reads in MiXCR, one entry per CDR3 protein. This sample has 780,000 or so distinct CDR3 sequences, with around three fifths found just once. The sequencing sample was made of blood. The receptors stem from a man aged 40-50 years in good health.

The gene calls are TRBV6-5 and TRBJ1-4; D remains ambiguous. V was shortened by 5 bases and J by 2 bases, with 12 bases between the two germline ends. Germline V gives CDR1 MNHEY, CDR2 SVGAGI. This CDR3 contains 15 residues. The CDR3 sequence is CASSPQLSTNEKLFF. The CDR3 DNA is TGTGCCAGCAGTCCCCAATTGTCTACTAATGAAAAACTGTTTTTT.

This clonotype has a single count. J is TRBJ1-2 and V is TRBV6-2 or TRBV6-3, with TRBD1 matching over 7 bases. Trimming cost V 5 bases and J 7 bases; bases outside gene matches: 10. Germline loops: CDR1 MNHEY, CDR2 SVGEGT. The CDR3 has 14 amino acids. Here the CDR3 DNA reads TGTGCCAGCAGTCCTATCGACAGGGACTTTGGCTACACCTTC. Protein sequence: CASSPIDRDFGYTF.

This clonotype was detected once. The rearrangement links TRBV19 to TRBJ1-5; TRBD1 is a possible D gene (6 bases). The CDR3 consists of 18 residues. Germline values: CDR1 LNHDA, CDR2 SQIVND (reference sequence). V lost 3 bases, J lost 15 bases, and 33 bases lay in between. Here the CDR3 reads CASSIPSAAEQGGLVRHF. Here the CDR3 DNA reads TGTGCCAGTAGTATTCCCTCAGCCGCGGAACAGGGTGGACTAGTTCGGCATTTT.

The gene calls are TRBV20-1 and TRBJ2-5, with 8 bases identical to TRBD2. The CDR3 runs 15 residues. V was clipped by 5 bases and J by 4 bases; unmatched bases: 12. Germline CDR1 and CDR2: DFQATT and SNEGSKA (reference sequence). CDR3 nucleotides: TGCAGTGCTGGGACTAGTCTCTCCCCTATAGAGACCCAGTACTTC. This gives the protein CSAGTSLSPIETQYF.

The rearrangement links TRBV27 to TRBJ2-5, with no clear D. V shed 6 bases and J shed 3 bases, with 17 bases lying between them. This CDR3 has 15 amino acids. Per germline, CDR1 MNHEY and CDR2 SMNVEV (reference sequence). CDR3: CASSPDDTDKETQYF. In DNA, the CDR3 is TGTGCCAGCAGCCCCGACGACACAGATAAAGAGACCCAGTACTTC.

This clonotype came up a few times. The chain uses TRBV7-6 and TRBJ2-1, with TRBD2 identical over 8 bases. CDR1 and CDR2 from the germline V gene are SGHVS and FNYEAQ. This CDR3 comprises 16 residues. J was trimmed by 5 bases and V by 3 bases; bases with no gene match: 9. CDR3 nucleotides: TGTGCCAGCAGCTTCGGGGGGGCGGGTCCCCACAATGAGCAGTTCTTC. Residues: CASSFGGAGPHNEQFF.

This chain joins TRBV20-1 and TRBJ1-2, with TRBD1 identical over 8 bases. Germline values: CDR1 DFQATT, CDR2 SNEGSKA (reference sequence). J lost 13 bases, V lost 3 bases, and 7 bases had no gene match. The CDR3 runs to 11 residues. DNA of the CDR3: TGCAGTGCTAGGGACAGGGAGGTTGTCACCTTC. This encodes CSARDREVVTF.

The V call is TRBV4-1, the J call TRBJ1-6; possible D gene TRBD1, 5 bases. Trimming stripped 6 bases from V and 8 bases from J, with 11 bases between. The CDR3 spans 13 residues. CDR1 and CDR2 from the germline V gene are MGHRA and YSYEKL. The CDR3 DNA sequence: TGCGCCAGCAGTCAGGGTATCTATTCACCCCTCCACTTT. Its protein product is CASSQGIYSPLHF.

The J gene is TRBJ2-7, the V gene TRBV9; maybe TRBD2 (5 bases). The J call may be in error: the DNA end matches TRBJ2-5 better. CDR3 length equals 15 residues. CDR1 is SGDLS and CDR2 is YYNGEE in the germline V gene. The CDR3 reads CASSVGGSPGETQYF. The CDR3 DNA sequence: TGTGCCAGCAGCGTGGGTGGCAGCCCGGGGGAGACCCAGTACTTC.

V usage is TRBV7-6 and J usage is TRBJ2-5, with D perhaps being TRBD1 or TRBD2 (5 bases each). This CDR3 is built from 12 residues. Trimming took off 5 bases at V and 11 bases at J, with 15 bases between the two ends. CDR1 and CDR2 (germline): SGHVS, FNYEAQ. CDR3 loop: CASSPGRGEQYF. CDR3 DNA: TGTGCCAGCAGCCCGGGGCGTGGGGAGCAGTACTTC.

The CDR3 here is CASSKFLHNEQFF. The DNA of the CDR3 is TGTGCCAGCAGCAAATTTTTACACAATGAGCAGTTCTTC. The chain has TRBV5-6 and TRBJ2-1; D gene unclear. There are 13 residues in the CDR3. Germline V gives CDR1 SGHDT, CDR2 YYEEEE. V dropped 4 bases and J dropped 5 bases, with 10 bases sitting between them. The full variable domain, with the rest looked up from reference TRBV5-6 and TRBJ2-1, is DAGVTQSPTHLIKTRGQQVTLRCSPKSGHDTVSWYQQALGQGPQFIFQYYEEEERQRGNFPDRFSGHQFPNYSSELNVNALLLGDSALYLCASSKFLHNEQFFGPGTRLTVL.

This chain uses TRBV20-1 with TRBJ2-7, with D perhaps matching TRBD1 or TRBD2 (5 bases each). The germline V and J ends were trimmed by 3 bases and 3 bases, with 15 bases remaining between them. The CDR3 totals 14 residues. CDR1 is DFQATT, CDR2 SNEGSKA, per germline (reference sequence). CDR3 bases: TGCAGTGCTAGTGCCGGACTGGGGGTCTACGAGCAGTACTTC. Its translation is CSASAGLGVYEQYF.

The CDR3 spells CASSQDQDRLYGYTF. CDR3 DNA: TGCGCCAGCAGCCAAGATCAAGACAGATTATATGGCTACACCTTC. The chain combines TRBV4-1 with TRBJ1-2; D perhaps matches TRBD1 (5 bases). The germline gives CDR1 MGHRA, CDR2 YSYEKL. The CDR3 totals 15 residues. V was clipped by 0 bases and J by 5 bases, with 13 bases between them.

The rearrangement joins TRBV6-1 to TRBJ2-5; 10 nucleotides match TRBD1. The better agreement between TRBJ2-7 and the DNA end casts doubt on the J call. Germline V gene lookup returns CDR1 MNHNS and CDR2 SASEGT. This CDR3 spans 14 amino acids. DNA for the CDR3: TGTGCCAGCAGTGATCTCGGGACAGGGGTCGAGCAGTACTTC. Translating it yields CASSDLGTGVEQYF.

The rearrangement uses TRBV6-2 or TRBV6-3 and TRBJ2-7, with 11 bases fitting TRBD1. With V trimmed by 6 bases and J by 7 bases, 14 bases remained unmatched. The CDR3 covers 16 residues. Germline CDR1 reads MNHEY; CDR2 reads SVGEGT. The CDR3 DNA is TGTGCCAGCAGGGGGGCCGGACAGGGGGCGCTTCAGGAGCAGTACTTC. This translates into CASRGAGQGALQEQYF.

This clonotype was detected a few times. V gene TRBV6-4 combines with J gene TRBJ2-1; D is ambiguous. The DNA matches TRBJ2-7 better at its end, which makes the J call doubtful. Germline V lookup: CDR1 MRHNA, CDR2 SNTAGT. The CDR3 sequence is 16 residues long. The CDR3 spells CASSDSMRNSYNEQYF. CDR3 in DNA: TGTGCCAGCAGTGACTCGATGAGGAACTCCTACAATGAGCAGTACTTC.

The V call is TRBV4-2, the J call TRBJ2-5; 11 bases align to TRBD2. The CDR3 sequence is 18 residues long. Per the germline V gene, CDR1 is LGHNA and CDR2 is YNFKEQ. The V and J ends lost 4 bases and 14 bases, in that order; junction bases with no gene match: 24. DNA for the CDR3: TGTGCCAGCAGCCTGTTTACCGATAGCGGGAGGGCCCTTCACGAGCAATACTTC. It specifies CASSLFTDSGRALHEQYF.

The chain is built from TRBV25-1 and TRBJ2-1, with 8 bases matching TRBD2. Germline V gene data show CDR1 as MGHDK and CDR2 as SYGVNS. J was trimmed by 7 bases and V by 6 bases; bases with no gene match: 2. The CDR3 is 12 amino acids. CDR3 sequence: CASSRLANEQFF. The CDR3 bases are TGTGCCAGCAGCCGACTAGCGAATGAGCAGTTCTTC.

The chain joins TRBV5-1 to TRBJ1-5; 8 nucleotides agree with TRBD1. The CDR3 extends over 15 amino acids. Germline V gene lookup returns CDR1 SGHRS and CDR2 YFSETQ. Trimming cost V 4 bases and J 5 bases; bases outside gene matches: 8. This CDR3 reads CASSPGTGWDQPQHF. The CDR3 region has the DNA TGCGCCAGCAGCCCAGGGACAGGTTGGGATCAGCCCCAGCATTTT.

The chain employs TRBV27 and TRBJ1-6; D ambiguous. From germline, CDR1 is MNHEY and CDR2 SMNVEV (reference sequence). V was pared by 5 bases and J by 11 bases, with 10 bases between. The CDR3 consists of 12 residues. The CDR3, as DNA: TGTGCCAGCAGTACCTTTCCCGCACCCCTCCACTTT. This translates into CASSTFPAPLHF.

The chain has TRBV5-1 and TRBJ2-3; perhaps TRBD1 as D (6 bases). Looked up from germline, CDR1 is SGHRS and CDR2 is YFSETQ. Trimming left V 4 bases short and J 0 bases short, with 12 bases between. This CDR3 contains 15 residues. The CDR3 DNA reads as TGCGCCAGCAGCGGTAGGACAGAAAGCACAGATACGCAGTATTTT. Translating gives CASSGRTESTDTQYF.